Shown below are 21 T cell receptor beta chains from a single sample sequenced in a study of blood T cell repertoires in COVID-19. Profiled with immunoSEQ multiplex PCR; TCRdb holds only in-frame clones, not every one. Of roughly 340,000 clones in the sample, about 90% were seen once. Sequenced: peripheral blood. These receptors were obtained from a woman between 18 and 29 years old who had recovered from COVID-19.

V is TRBV2 and J is TRBJ2-7; 8 nucleotides agree with TRBD2. Germline values: CDR1 SNHLY, CDR2 FYNNEI. The junction had 6 bases not matched to a gene; V was cut back by 8 bases and J by 0 bases. The CDR3 covers 14 residues. The CDR3 here is CASVLAESSYEQYV. The CDR3 DNA sequence: TGTGCCAGCGTACTAGCGGAAAGCTCCTACGAGCAGTACGTC.

This clone came up a few times. The chain recombines TRBV6-2 or TRBV6-3 with TRBJ1-1, with a tentative D call TRBD1 (6 bases). Germline assignment: CDR1 MNHEY and CDR2 SVGEGT. This CDR3 contains 16 residues. With 6 bases removed from V and 4 bases from J, the gap between germline ends came to 21 bases. The CDR3 DNA is TGTGCCAGCAGCCTTGGGACAACCCCCTTTAGCACTGAAGCTTTCTTT. Its protein product is CASSLGTTPFSTEAFF.

The chain recombines TRBV4-3 with TRBJ2-1, with TRBD2 identical over 8 bases. Trimming cost V 2 bases and J 3 bases; bases outside gene matches: 3. The CDR3 extends over 15 amino acids. Germline V gene lookup returns CDR1 LGHNA and CDR2 YSLEER. The CDR3 sequence is CASSQRLAHYNEQFF. The CDR3 nucleotides are TGCGCCAGCAGCCAACGACTAGCGCACTACAATGAGCAGTTCTTC.

The genes are TRBV7-9 and TRBJ2-1, with D perhaps TRBD2 (6 bases). CDR1 and CDR2 (germline): SEHNR, FQNEAQ (reference sequence). There are 14 residues in the CDR3. Trimming left V 4 bases short and J 9 bases short, with 16 bases between. CDR3 in DNA: TGTGCCAGCAGCTCTGACGGGAGTGACAGTGAGCAGTTCTTC. This sequence encodes CASSSDGSDSEQFF.

V gene TRBV4-1 combines with J gene TRBJ2-1; 8 positions match TRBD2. The germline V gene encodes CDR1 MGHRA and CDR2 YSYEKL. V lost 2 bases, J lost 5 bases, and 2 bases stayed unmatched. The CDR3 covers 14 residues. The CDR3 loop reads CASSQLTSDNEQFF. The CDR3 DNA reads TGCGCCAGCAGCCAACTGACTAGCGACAATGAGCAGTTCTTC.

The chain employs TRBV4-3 and TRBJ2-3; D ambiguous. This CDR3 contains 16 residues. Looked up from germline, CDR1 is LGHNA and CDR2 is YSLEER. V lost 6 bases and J 2 bases, leaving 18 bases between the germline ends. CDR3 sequence reads: CASRQRLLSYTDTQYF. The CDR3 DNA reads TGCGCCAGCAGGCAACGGTTACTTTCGTACACAGATACGCAGTATTTT.

The chain uses TRBV10-1 and TRBJ2-1; D possibly corresponds to TRBD1 (6 bases). Germline-derived CDR1 and CDR2 are WNHNN and SYGVQD (reference sequence). CDR3 size: 14 residues. V was pared by 0 bases and J by 12 bases, with 15 bases between. CDR3: CASSESGGPPWQFF. For the CDR3, the DNA is TGCGCCAGCAGTGAGTCTGGGGGCCCACCCTGGCAGTTCTTC.

The gene calls are TRBV19 and TRBJ2-5; 9 positions match TRBD2. V was clipped by 4 bases and J by 2 bases; unmatched bases: 11. CDR1 LNHDA and CDR2 SQIVND come from the germline V gene (reference sequence). This CDR3 is built from 17 residues. The CDR3 protein is CASSRVASGTIQETQYF. CDR3 bases: TGTGCCAGTAGTAGGGTAGCTAGCGGGACCATACAAGAGACCCAGTACTTC.

The chain couples TRBV6-2 or TRBV6-3 to TRBJ2-7, with D maybe TRBD2 (5 bases). The V gene's germline CDR1 is MNHEY and CDR2 SVGEGT. The CDR3 totals 16 residues. Trimming pared 0 bases from V and 2 bases from J, leaving 14 bases between. CDR3 residues: CASSYSRVASAYEQYV. CDR3 DNA: TGTGCCAGCAGTTACTCGAGAGTAGCGTCAGCCTACGAGCAGTACGTC.

This clone was recorded only once. The chain employs TRBV11-3 and TRBJ2-2; D not resolved. The CDR3 has 16 amino acids. Germline assignment: CDR1 SGHNT and CDR2 YENEEA. V was pared by 5 bases and J by 4 bases, with 17 bases between. The CDR3 loop reads CASSDSLGLGTGELFF. CDR3 DNA sequence: TGTGCCAGCAGCGACTCCCTAGGTCTTGGCACCGGGGAGCTGTTTTTT. Together with reference TRBV11-3 and TRBJ2-2, the CDR3 gives the full variable domain: EAGVVQSPRYKIIEKKQPVAFWCNPISGHNTLYWYLQNLGQGPELLIRYENEEAVDDSQLPKDRFSAERLKGVDSTLKIQPAELGDSAVYLCASSDSLGLGTGELFFGEGSRLTVL.

This rearrangement joins TRBV29-1 to TRBJ2-5; 14 bases agree with TRBD2. Germline CDR1 reads SQVTM; CDR2 reads ANQGSEA. After removal of 6 bases from V and 7 bases from J, the junction contained 10 bases not matched to a gene. The CDR3 spans 15 residues. For the CDR3, the DNA is TGCAGCGTGGACGGGACTAGCGGGGGCATGGGGACCCAGTACTTC. This codes for CSVDGTSGGMGTQYF. Full variable domain (rest looked up from reference TRBV29-1 and TRBJ2-5): SAVISQKPSRDICQRGTSLTIQCQVDSQVTMMFWYRQQPGQSLTLIATANQGSEATYESGFVIDKFPISRPNLTFSTLTVSNMSPEDSSIYLCSVDGTSGGMGTQYFGPGTRLLVL.

The chain carries TRBV6-2 or TRBV6-3 and TRBJ2-1, with 15 bases aligning to TRBD2. Germline V gene data show CDR1 as MNHEY and CDR2 as SVGEGT. V trimming: 5 bases; J trimming: 12 bases; junction bases outside the gene matches: 20. The CDR3 consists of 19 residues. CDR3 sequence: CASSQSLLRTSGRVLWQFF. The DNA of the CDR3 is TGTGCCAGCAGTCAATCTCTACTGAGGACTAGCGGGAGGGTCCTTTGGCAGTTCTTC.

This clone is a singleton in its sample. V usage is TRBV2 and J usage is TRBJ2-2; D is uncertain. The CDR3 has 11 amino acids. V was pared by 4 bases and J by 7 bases, with 4 bases between. In germline, CDR1 is SNHLY, CDR2 FYNNEI. The CDR3 region is CASSAYGELFF. Here the CDR3 DNA reads TGTGCCAGCAGTGCTTACGGGGAGCTGTTTTTT.

This clone was detected only a few times. This chain links TRBV18 with TRBJ2-7; 8 nucleotides match TRBD1. CDR1 and CDR2 from the germline V gene are KGHSH and LQKENI. There are 14 residues in the CDR3. The V and J ends lost 4 bases and 7 bases, in that order; junction bases with no gene match: 9. The CDR3 coding sequence is TGTGCCAGCTCACGGGGGACAGGTCCTAGGGAGCAGTACGTC. Translated, it gives CASSRGTGPREQYV.

The CDR3 DNA is TGTGCCAGCAGCACATCCGGGACAGGTTCGAATGAGCAGTTCTTC. Protein sequence: CASSTSGTGSNEQFF. The V gene is TRBV7-9, the J gene TRBJ2-1; 8 bases agree with TRBD1. The CDR3 length is 15 residues. V dropped 5 bases and J dropped 7; count of bases not matched to a gene: 10. Germline V CDR1 and CDR2: SEHNR, FQNEAQ (reference sequence).

About this clone itself: One junction end does not reproduce the germline sequence, and a read error may be involved. The chain joins TRBV3-1 (or the pseudogene TRBV3-2) to TRBJ1-5, with 9 bases matching TRBD1. Germline V gene data show CDR1 as LGHDT and CDR2 as YNNKEL (reference sequence). CDR3 length equals 20 residues. DNA for the CDR3: TGTGCCAGCAGTCAACTATCCCGACAGGGGGATCCTTGCTACAATCTGCCCCAGCATTTT. Protein sequence: CASSQLSRQGDPCYNLPQHF.

The V call is TRBV7-2, the J call TRBJ2-1; 8 bases fit TRBD2. The length of the CDR3 is 17 residues. V was pared by 4 bases and J by 6 bases, with 14 bases of the junction left unmatched. CDR1 is SGHTA, CDR2 FQGNSA, per germline. CDR3 bases: TGTGCCAGCAGCTCGACGACGGGGACTAGGGCCGGCAATGAGCAGTTCTTC. Amino acids: CASSSTTGTRAGNEQFF.

This clone showed up just a few times. This chain connects TRBV2 to TRBJ2-1; tentatively, D is TRBD2 (5 bases). The CDR3 is made up of 12 amino acids. Trimming removed 7 bases from V and 10 bases from J, with 14 bases in between. Germline V gene lookup returns CDR1 SNHLY and CDR2 FYNNEI. In nucleotides, the CDR3 is TGTGCCAGCAAACTGGTCGGGATCGAGCAGTTCTTC. Its protein is CASKLVGIEQFF.

The chain couples TRBV7-2 to TRBJ2-7; a weak D match, TRBD2 (5 bases). The CDR3 contains 15 residues. Trimming cost V 2 bases and J 5 bases, with 16 bases left between them. From germline, CDR1 is SGHTA and CDR2 FQGNSA. The CDR3 here is CASSLSSGRVHEQYV. In nucleotides, the CDR3 is TGTGCCAGCAGCTTAAGCTCGGGGAGAGTGCACGAGCAGTACGTC.

This chain joins TRBV30 and TRBJ1-3, with D perhaps TRBD1 (6 bases). Trimming took 3 bases from V and 2 from J, leaving 17 bases between them. Germline V gene data show CDR1 as GTSNPN and CDR2 as SVGIG (reference sequence). This CDR3 has 16 amino acids. CDR3 coding DNA: TGTGCCTGGAGAACAAGACAGGTGATAACTGGAAACACCATATATTTT. This sequence encodes CAWRTRQVITGNTIYF. The full variable domain, rest sourced from reference TRBV30 and TRBJ1-3, is SQTIHQWPATLVQPVGSPLSLECTVEGTSNPNLYWYRQAAGRGLQLLFYSVGIGQISSEVPQNLSASRPQDRQFILSSKKLLLSDSGFYLCAWRTRQVITGNTIYFGEGSWLTVV.

This clone was seen a single time. V and J are TRBV11-3 and TRBJ1-2; TRBD1 agrees at 8 bases. This CDR3 spans 15 amino acids. After removal of 5 bases from V and 3 bases from J, the junction contained 8 bases not matched to a gene. The germline V gene encodes CDR1 SGHNT and CDR2 YENEEA. This chain's CDR3 is CASSTRAGGHYGYTF. In DNA, the CDR3 is TGTGCCAGCAGCACTCGAGCAGGGGGCCACTATGGCTACACCTTC.